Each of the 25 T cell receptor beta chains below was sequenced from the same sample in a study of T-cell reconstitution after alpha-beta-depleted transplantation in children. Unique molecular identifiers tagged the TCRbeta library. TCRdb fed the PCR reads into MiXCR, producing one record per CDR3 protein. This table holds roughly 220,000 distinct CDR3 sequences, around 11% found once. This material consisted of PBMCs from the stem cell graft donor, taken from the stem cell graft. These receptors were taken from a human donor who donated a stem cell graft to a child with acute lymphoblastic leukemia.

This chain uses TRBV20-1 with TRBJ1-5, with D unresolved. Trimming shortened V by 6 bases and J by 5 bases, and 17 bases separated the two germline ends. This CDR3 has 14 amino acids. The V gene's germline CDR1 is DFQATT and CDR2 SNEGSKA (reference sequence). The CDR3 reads CSARRPEFYQPQHF. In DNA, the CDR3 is TGCAGTGCCCGGAGGCCGGAGTTCTATCAGCCCCAGCATTTT.

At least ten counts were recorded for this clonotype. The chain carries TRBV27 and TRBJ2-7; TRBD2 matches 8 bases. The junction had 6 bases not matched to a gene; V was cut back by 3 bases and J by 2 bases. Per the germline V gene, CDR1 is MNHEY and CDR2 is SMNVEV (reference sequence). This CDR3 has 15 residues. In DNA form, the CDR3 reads TGTGCCAGCAGTTTCGCGGCGGGAGGCCCCTACGAGCAGTACTTC. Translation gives CASSFAAGGPYEQYF.

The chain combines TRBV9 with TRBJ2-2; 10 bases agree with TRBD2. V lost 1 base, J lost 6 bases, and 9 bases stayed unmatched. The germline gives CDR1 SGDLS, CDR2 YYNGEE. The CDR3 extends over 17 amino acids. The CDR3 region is CASSVSASGRSAGELFF. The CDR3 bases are TGTGCCAGCAGCGTATCGGCTAGCGGGAGAAGTGCCGGGGAGCTGTTTTTT. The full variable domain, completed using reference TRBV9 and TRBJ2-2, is DSGVTQTPKHLITATGQRVTLRCSPRSGDLSVYWYQQSLDQGLQFLIQYYNGEERAKGNILERFSAQQFPDLHSELNLSSLELGDSALYFCASSVSASGRSAGELFFGEGSRLTVL.

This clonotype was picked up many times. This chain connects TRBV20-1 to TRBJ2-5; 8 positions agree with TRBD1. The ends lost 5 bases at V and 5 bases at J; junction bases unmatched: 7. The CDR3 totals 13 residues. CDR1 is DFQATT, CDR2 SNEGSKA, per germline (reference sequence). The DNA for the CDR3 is TGCAGTGCTTGGACAGGGTTAAAGGAGACCCAGTACTTC. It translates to CSAWTGLKETQYF.

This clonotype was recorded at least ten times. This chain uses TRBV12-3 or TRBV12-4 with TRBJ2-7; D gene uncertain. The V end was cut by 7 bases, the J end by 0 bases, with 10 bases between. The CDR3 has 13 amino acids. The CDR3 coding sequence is TGTGCCAGCACCCCCGGGTCCTCCTACGAGCAGTACTTC. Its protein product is CASTPGSSYEQYF.

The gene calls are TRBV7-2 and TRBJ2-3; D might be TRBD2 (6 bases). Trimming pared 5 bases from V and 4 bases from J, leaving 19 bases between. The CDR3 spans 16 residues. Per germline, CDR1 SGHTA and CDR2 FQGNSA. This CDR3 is CASSRSGRGRADTQYF. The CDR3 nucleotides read TGTGCCAGCAGCCGTAGCGGAAGGGGCCGAGCAGATACGCAGTATTTT.

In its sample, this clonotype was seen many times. The CDR3 sequence is CAISGTAHASYEQYF. CDR3 in DNA: TGTGCCATCAGTGGGACGGCCCACGCAAGCTACGAGCAGTACTTC. This chain joins TRBV10-3 and TRBJ2-7; D unclear. The germline CDR1 and CDR2 sequences are ENHRY and SYGVKD. Between the trimmed V and J ends, which lost 4 bases and 3 bases, there was a span of 16 bases. The CDR3 contains 15 residues.

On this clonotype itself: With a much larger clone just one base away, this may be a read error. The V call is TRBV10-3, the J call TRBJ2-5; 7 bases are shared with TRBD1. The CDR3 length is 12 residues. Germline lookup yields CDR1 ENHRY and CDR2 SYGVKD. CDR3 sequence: CAIQGQQETRYF. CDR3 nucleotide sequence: TGTGCCATCCAGGGACAGCAAGAGACCCGGTACTTC.

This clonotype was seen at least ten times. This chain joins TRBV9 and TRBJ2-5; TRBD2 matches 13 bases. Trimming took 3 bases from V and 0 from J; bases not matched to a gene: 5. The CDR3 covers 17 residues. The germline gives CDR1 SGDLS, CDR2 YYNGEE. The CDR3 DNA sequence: TGTGCCAGCAGCGCCGGGACTAGCGGGGAGTACCAAGAGACCCAGTACTTC. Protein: CASSAGTSGEYQETQYF.

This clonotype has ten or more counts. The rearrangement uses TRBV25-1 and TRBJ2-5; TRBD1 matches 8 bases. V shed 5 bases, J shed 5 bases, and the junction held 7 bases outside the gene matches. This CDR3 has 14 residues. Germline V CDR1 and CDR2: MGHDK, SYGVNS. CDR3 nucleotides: TGTGCCAGCAGTTTCCCCGGACAGGGTGAGACCCAGTACTTC. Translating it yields CASSFPGQGETQYF.

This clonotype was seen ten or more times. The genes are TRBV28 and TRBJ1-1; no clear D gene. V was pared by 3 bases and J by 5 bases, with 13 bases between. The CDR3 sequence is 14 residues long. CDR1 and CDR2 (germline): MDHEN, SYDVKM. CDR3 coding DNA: TGTGCCAGCAGTTTGGTTTTTTTGGGAACTGAAGCTTTCTTT. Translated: CASSLVFLGTEAFF.

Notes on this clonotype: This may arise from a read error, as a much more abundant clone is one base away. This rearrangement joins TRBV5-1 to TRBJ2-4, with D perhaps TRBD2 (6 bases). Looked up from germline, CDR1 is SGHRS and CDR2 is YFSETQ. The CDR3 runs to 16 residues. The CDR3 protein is CASSLGRAGAKNSQYF. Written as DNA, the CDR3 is TGCGCCAGCAGCTTGGGGAGGGCCGGGGCCAAAAACAGTCAGTACTTC. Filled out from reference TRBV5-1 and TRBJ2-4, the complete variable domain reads KAGVTQTPRYLIKTRGQQVTLSCSPISGHRSVSWYQQTPGQGLQFLFEYFSETQRNKGNFPGRFSGRQFSNSRSEMNVSTLELGDSALYLCASSLGRAGAKNSQYFGAGTRLSVL.

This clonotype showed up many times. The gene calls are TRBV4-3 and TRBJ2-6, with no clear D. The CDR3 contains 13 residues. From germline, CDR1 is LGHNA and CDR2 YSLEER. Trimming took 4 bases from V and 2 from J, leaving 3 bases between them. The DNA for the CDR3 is TGCGCCAGCAGCCCCCCTGGGGCCAACGTCCTGACTTTC. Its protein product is CASSPPGANVLTF.

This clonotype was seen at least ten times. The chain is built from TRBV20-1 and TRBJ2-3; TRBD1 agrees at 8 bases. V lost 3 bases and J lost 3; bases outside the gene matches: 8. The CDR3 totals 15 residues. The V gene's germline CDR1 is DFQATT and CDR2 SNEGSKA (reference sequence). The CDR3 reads CSASTGTGSTDTQYF. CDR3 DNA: TGCAGTGCTAGTACCGGGACAGGTTCGACAGATACGCAGTATTTT.

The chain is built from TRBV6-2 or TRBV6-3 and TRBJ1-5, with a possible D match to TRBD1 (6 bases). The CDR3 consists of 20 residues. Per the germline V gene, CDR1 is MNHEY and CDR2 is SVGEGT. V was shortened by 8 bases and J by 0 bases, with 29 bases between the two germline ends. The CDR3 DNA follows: TGTGCCAGCCCGCCTACGGAACAGGGACGACGGGGGAATAGCAATCAGCCCCAGCATTTT. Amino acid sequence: CASPPTEQGRRGNSNQPQHF.

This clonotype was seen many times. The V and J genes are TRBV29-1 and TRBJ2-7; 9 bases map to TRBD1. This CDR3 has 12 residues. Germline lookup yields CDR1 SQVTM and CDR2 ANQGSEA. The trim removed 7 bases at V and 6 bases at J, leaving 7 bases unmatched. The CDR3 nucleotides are TGCAGCGCGGACAGGGGCCCTGGCGAGCAGTACTTC. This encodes CSADRGPGEQYF.

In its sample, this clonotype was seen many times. CDR3 sequence: CASSRWDSQETQYF. CDR3 nucleotides: TGTGCCAGCAGTCGCTGGGACAGCCAAGAGACCCAGTACTTC. The chain employs TRBV28 and TRBJ2-5; 7 bases line up with TRBD1. The CDR3 is 14 residues long. Germline assignment: CDR1 MDHEN and CDR2 SYDVKM. Trimming removed 5 bases from V and 1 base from J; junction bases left unmatched: 4. Drawing the rest from reference TRBV28 and TRBJ2-5, the complete variable domain is DVKVTQSSRYLVKRTGEKVFLECVQDMDHENMFWYRQDPGLGLRLIYFSYDVKMKEKGDIPEGYSVSREKKERFSLILESASTNQTSMYLCASSRWDSQETQYFGPGTRLLVL.

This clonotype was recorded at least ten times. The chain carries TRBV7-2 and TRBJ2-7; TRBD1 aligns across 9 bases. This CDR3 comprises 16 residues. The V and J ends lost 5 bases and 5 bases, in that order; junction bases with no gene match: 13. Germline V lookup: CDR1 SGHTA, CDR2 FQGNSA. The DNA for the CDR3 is TGTGCCAGCAGCGCTCTGGACAGGGGAGGGTTCAACGAGCAGTACTTC. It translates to CASSALDRGGFNEQYF.

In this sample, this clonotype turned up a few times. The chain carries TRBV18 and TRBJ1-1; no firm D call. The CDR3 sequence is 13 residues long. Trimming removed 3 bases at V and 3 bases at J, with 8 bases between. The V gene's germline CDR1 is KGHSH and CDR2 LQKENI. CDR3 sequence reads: CASSPRIDTEAFF. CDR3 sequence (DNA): TGTGCCAGCTCACCCCGTATTGACACTGAAGCTTTCTTT.

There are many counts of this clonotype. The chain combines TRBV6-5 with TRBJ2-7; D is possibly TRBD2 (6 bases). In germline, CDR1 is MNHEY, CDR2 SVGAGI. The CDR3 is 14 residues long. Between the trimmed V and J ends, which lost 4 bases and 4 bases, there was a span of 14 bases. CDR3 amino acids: CASSSFRGFYEQYF. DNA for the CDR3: TGTGCCAGCAGTTCGTTTCGGGGGTTTTACGAGCAGTACTTC.

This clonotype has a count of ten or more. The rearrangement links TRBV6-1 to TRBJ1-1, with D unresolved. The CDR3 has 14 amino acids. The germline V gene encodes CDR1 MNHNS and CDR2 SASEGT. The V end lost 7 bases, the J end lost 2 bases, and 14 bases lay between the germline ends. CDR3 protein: CASKVEQINTEAFF. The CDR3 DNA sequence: TGTGCCAGCAAGGTTGAACAGATAAACACTGAAGCTTTCTTT.

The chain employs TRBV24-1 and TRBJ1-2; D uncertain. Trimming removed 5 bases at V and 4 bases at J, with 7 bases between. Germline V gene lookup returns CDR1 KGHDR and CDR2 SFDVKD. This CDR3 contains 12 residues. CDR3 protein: CATSGVFYGYTF. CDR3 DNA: TGTGCCACCAGTGGGGTTTTCTATGGCTACACCTTC.

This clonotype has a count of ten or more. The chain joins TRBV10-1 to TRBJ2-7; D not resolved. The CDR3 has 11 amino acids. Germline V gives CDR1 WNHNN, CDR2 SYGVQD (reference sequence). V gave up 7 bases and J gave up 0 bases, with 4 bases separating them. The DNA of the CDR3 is TGCGCCAGCACTACCTCCTACGAGCAGTACTTC. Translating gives CASTTSYEQYF.

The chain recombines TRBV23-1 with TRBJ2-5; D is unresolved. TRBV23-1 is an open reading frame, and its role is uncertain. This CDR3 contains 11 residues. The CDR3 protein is CVQTAEETQYF. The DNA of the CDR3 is TGCGTGCAGACGGCCGAAGAGACCCAGTACTTC.

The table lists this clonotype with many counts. The CDR3 protein is CASSLDGLAGVSSYNEQFF. The CDR3 DNA follows: TGTGCCAGCAGCCTGGATGGGCTAGCGGGAGTCTCGAGTTACAATGAGCAGTTCTTC. The rearrangement joins TRBV5-6 to TRBJ2-1; 10 nucleotides align to TRBD2. CDR3 length: 19 residues. Germline V gene data show CDR1 as SGHDT and CDR2 as YYEEEE. J gave up 4 bases and V 4 bases, and 17 bases lay outside the gene matches.